This T cell receptor beta chain was sequenced for a study of blood T cells in healthy people across ages. General study results and limits: Unknown donor CMV status possibly confounded expanded clonotype changes. Observed TCR beta diversity per million T cells went down as age went up. This fall followed a roughly linear course with age.

A J-beta primer mix and a sample-barcoded 5' primer were used in a second PCR of about 7 to 12 cycles. TCRdb independently ran MiXCR on the 5' RACE reads; one entry per CDR3 protein. The sample shows over 600,000 distinct CDR3 sequences, about 42% of them seen only once. Caucasian, healthy and from Russia, the donors were aged between roughly 6 and 95. Every sample gave at least 5.5 micrograms of total RNA when it was extracted. This clonotype appeared a few times. The target antigen is unknown. Germline V gene sequence: CDR1 MNHEY, CDR2 SMNVEV (reference sequence). The CDR3 extends over 15 amino acids. The V end lost 6 bases, the J end lost 10 bases, and 21 bases lay between the germline ends.

The chain has TRBV27 and TRBJ1-4, with TRBD1 as a possible D gene (6 bases). The sample was blood. The TCR was taken from a man older than 75 in good health. CDR3: CASSTYQGIGGKLFF. As DNA, the CDR3 is TGTGCCAGCAGCACCTATCAGGGGATAGGTGGAAAACTGTTTTTT.